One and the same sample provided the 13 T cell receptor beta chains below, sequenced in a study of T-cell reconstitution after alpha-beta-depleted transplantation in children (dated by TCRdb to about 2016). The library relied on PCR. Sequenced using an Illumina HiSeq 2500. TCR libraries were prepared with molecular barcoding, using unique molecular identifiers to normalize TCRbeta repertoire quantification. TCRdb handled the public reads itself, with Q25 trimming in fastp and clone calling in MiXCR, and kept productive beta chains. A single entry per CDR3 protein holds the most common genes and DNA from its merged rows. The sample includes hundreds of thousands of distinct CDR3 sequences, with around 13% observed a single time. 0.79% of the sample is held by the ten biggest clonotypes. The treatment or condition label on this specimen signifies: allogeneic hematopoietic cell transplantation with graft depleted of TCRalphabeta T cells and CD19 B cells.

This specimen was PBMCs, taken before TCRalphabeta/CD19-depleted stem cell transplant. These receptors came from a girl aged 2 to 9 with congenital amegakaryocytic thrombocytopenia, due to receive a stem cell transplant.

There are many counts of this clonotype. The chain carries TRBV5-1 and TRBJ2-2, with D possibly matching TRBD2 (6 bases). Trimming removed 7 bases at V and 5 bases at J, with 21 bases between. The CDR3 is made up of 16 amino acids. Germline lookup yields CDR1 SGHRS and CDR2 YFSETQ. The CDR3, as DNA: TGCGCCAGCGGACCCGAGACTAGTACGGGGACCGGGGAGCTGTTTTTT. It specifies CASGPETSTGTGELFF.

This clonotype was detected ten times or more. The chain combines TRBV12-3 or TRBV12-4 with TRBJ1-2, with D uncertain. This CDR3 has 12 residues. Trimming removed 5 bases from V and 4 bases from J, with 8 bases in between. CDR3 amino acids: CASSPVSYGYTF. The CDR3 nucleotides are TGTGCCAGCAGTCCGGTGTCCTATGGCTACACCTTC.

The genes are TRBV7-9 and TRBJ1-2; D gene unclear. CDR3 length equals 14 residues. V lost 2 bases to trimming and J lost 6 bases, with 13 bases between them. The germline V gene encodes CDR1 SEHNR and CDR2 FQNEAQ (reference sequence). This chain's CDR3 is CASSLTVPSDGYTF. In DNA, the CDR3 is TGTGCCAGCAGCTTAACTGTCCCGAGCGATGGCTACACCTTC.

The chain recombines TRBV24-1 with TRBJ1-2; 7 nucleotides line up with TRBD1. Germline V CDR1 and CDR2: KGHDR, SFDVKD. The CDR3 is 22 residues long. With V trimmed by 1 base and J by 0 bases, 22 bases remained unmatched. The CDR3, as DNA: TGTGCCACCAGTGATTTTGACCTCCTAGTGTGGACAGGCCTGACCTCTAACTATGGCTACACCTTC. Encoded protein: CATSDFDLLVWTGLTSNYGYTF.

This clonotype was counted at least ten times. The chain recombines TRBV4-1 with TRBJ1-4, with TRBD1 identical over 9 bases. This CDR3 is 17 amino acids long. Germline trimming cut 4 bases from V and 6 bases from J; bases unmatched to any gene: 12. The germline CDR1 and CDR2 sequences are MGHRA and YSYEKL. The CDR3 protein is CASSRMPIGTGYEKLFF. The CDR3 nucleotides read TGCGCCAGCAGCCGCATGCCTATCGGGACAGGGTATGAAAAACTGTTTTTT.

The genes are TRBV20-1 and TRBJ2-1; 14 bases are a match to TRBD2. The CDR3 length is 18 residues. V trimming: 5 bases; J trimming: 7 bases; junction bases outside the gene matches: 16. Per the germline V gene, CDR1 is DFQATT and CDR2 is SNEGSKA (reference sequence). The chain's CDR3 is CSAFIPGTSGRGGNEQFF. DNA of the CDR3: TGCAGTGCTTTTATCCCCGGGACTAGCGGGAGAGGTGGGAATGAGCAGTTCTTC.

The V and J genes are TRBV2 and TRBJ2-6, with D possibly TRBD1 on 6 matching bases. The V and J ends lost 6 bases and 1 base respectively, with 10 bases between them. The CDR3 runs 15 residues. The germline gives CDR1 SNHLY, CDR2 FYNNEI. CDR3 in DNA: TGTGCCAGCAGGGCCACAGGGTCTGGGGCCAACGTCCTGACTTTC. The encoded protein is CASRATGSGANVLTF. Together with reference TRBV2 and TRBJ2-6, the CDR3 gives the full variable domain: EPEVTQTPSHQVTQMGQEVILRCVPISNHLYFYWYRQILGQKVEFLVSFYNNEISEKSEIFDDQFSVERPDGSNFTLKIRSTKLEDSAMYFCASRATGSGANVLTFGAGSRLTVL.

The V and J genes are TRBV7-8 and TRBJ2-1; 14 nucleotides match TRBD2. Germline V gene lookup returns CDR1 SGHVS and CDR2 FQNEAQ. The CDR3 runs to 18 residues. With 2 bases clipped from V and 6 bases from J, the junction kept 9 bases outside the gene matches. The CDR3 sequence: CASSLRRGLAGEGNEQFF. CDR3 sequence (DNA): TGTGCCAGCAGCTTACGACGGGGACTAGCGGGAGAGGGCAATGAGCAGTTCTTC.

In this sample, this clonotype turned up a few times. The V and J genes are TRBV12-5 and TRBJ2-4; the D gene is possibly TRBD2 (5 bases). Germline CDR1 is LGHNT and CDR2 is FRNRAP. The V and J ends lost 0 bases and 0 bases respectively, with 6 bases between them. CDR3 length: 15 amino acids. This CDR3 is CASGLVAGAKNIQYF. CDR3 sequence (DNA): TGTGCTAGTGGTTTGGTGGCGGGAGCCAAAAACATTCAGTACTTC.

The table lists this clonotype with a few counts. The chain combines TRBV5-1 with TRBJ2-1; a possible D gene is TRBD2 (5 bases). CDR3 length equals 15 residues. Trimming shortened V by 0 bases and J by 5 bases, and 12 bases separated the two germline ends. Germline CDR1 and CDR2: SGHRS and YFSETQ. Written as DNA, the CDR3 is TGCGCCAGCAGCTTGGCCGATACGAGGGACAATGAGCAGTTCTTC. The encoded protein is CASSLADTRDNEQFF.

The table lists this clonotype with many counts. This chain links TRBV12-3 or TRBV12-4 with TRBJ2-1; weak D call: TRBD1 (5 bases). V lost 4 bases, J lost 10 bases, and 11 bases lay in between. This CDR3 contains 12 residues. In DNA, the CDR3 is TGTGCCAGCAGTTGGGGCGGACCAGAGCAGTTCTTC. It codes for CASSWGGPEQFF.

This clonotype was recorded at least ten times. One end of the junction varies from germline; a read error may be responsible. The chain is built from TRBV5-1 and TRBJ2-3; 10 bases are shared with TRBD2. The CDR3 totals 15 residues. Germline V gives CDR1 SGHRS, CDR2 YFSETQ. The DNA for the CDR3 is TGTGCCAGCAGTTTAGCGGGAGGAAGAACAGATACGCAGTATTTT. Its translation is CASSLAGGRTDTQYF.

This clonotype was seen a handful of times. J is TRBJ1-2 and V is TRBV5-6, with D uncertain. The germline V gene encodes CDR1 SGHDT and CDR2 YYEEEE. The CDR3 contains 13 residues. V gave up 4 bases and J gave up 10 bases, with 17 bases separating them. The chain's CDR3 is CASSGRLGTVYTF. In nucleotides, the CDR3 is TGTGCCAGCAGCGGTAGACTGGGAACGGTCTACACCTTC.